These 8 T cell receptor beta chains came from one sample sequenced in a study of radiation and T cells in renal cell carcinoma. The time point denotes: blood 2 weeks post-SBRT. Described treatment: 15 Gy SBRT to primary tumor, nephrectomy 4 weeks later. Generated by immunoSEQ multiplex PCR, the TCRdb table keeps only in-frame clones and is missing some. The sample lists approximately 120,000 clones, 81% occurring once. Specimen: blood, collected from a patient whose treatment included radiotherapy and nephrectomy. The receptors derive from a man aged 50 to 59 with renal cell carcinoma.

The rearrangement links TRBV5-1 to TRBJ2-3; no clear D gene. The CDR3 is 13 amino acids. The germline V gene has CDR1 SGHRS and CDR2 YFSETQ. V was clipped by 5 bases and J by 1 base, with 8 bases between them. The DNA for the CDR3 is TGCGCCAGCAGTGCTGAGGGCACAGATACGCAGTATTTT. This gives the protein CASSAEGTDTQYF.

The CDR3 bases are TGTGCCAGTAGGACAACCGGGACAGGGGACCTCAATGAGCAGTTCTTC. Amino acids: CASRTTGTGDLNEQFF. The chain recombines TRBV19 with TRBJ2-1; 10 bases are a match to TRBD1. The CDR3 loop spans 16 amino acids. Unmatched junction bases numbered 11, after V lost 6 bases and J lost 6 bases. Germline lookup yields CDR1 LNHDA and CDR2 SQIVND (reference sequence). Full variable domain (missing parts from reference TRBV19 and TRBJ2-1): DGGITQSPKYLFRKEGQNVTLSCEQNLNHDAMYWYRQDPGQGLRLIYYSQIVNDFQKGDIAEGYSVSREKKESFPLTVTSAQKNPTAFYLCASRTTGTGDLNEQFFGPGTRLTVL.

This clone was picked up many times. The genes are TRBV5-4 and TRBJ1-2; D possibly corresponds to TRBD1 (5 bases). V was cut by 3 bases and J by 8 bases, with 23 bases left in between. The CDR3 is made up of 16 amino acids. Germline V gene sequence: CDR1 SGHNT, CDR2 YYREEE (reference sequence). The CDR3 coding sequence is TGTGCCAGCAGCTGGGGGGTGGGCATGGTCTCTAGGGGCTACACCTTC. This translates into CASSWGVGMVSRGYTF.

This clone was seen more than once but under ten times. This chain joins TRBV7-9 and TRBJ1-1; D remains ambiguous. The CDR3 covers 11 residues. Germline loops: CDR1 SEHNR, CDR2 FQNEAQ (reference sequence). Trimming took 6 bases from V and 4 from J, leaving 6 bases between them. The CDR3 DNA sequence: TGTGCCAGCAGGATCTCCACTGAAGCTTTCTTT. It specifies CASRISTEAFF.

Regarding this clone: The junction shows a germline mismatch at one end, possibly a read error. The rearrangement joins TRBV7-7 to TRBJ2-3; TRBD1 or TRBD2 may be the D gene (5 bases each). The CDR3 is made up of 14 amino acids. Germline V gives CDR1 SSHAT, CDR2 FNYEAQ (reference sequence). CDR3 in DNA: TGTGCTAGCAGCTTAGCTGGGTATGGGGGTACGCAGTATTTT. This translates into CASSLAGYGGTQYF. Based on the CDR3 plus reference TRBV7-7 and TRBJ2-3, the full variable domain is GAGVSQSPRYKVTKRGQDVTLRCDPISSHATLYWYQQALGQGPEFLTYFNYEAQPDKSGLPSDRFSAERPEGSISTLTIQRTEQRDSAMYRCASSLAGYGGTQYFGPGTRLTVL.

The V gene is TRBV29-1, the J gene TRBJ2-1; 9 positions agree with TRBD2. Per germline, CDR1 SQVTM and CDR2 ANQGSEA. J lost 3 bases, V lost 2 bases, and 11 bases had no gene match. The CDR3 has 17 residues. The CDR3 DNA reads as TGCAGCGTTGAACTAGCGGGACAGCAAGGACGCTACAATGAGCAGTTCTTC. It encodes CSVELAGQQGRYNEQFF.

J is TRBJ2-1 and V is TRBV7-9; D is undetermined. This CDR3 has 13 residues. V shed 5 bases and J shed 0 bases, with 5 bases lying between them. Germline loops: CDR1 SEHNR, CDR2 FQNEAQ (reference sequence). CDR3 sequence (DNA): TGTGCCAGCAGCCTCAACTCCTACAATGAGCAGTTCTTC. It codes for CASSLNSYNEQFF.

Only a few counts were recorded for this clone. The chain recombines TRBV7-8 with TRBJ2-5; 7 bases line up with TRBD2. Germline V CDR1 and CDR2: SGHVS, FQNEAQ. The CDR3 is made up of 14 amino acids. J was trimmed by 7 bases and V by 5 bases; bases with no gene match: 10. Here the CDR3 DNA reads TGTGCCAGCAGCCTATGGGGTTGGGAGGGGACCCAGTACTTC. It is translated as CASSLWGWEGTQYF.